This T cell receptor beta chain was recovered during a study of T-cell memory formation after mild COVID-19. This clonotype came up a few times. In TCRdb, the 5' RACE reads were re-called with MiXCR into one record per CDR3 protein. This sample has 210,000 or so distinct CDR3 sequences, with 18% found just once. Per the germline V gene, CDR1 is SNHLY and CDR2 is FYNNEI. V was clipped by 6 bases and J by 4 bases; unmatched bases: 11. The CDR3 spans 15 residues. The clonotype was recovered from an adult woman who had mild COVID-19 (a few samples of this study predate the infection). Cell type and time point are not known. Sequenced sample: PBMCs or a T cell subset sorted from them (not recorded which). V gene TRBV2 combines with J gene TRBJ1-2, with TRBD1 identical over 7 bases. CDR3 amino acids: CASRDRAGGVYGYTF. DNA for the CDR3: TGTGCCAGCAGAGACAGGGCAGGGGGTGTCTATGGCTACACCTTC.